This T cell receptor beta chain was recovered during a study of beta chain features in type 1 diabetes. Study-wide results and limits: Insertions were fewer and deletions more numerous at VDJ junctions in type 1 diabetes patients. Type 1 diabetes patients had TCRB CDR3s that were shorter (moderately but significantly so) in all four CD4+ subsets.

Isolation of CD4+ naive, central memory, regulatory and stem cell-like memory cells was achieved by sorting via CD45RO/CCR7/CD25/CD127/CD95/CD27. This clone was counted a few times. Its matching antigen is unknown. The investigators reverse transcribed all of the isolated RNA, so they sequenced expressed TCRB transcripts. TCRdb's copy holds only in-frame clones and misses some; the assay was immunoSEQ multiplex PCR. The profile shows 600,000 to 700,000 clones, about an eighth of them singletons. The clonotype originates from a man aged 25 to 40 with type 1 diabetes. The sample was naive CD4+ T cells from blood.

The CDR3 DNA reads as TGCGCCAGCAGTGAGTTGGATACGGGCAATGAGCAGTTCTTC. Amino acids: CASSELDTGNEQFF. The chain has TRBV10-1 and TRBJ2-1; no firm D call. This CDR3 has 14 residues. The germline V gene has CDR1 WNHNN and CDR2 SYGVQD (reference sequence). Trimming pared 1 base from V and 6 bases from J, leaving 10 bases between.